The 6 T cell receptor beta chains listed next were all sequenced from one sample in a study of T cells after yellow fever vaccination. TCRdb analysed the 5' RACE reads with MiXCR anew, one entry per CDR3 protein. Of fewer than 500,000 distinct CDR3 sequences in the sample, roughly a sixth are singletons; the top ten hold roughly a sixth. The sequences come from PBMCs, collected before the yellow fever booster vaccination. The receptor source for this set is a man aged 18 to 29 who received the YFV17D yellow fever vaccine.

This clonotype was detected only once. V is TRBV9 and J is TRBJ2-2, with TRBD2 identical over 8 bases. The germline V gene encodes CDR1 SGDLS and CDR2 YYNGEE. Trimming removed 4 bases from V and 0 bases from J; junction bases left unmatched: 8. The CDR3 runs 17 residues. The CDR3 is CASSKAGALANTGELFF. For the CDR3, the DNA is TGTGCCAGCAGCAAAGCGGGGGCTCTGGCGAACACCGGGGAGCTGTTTTTT.

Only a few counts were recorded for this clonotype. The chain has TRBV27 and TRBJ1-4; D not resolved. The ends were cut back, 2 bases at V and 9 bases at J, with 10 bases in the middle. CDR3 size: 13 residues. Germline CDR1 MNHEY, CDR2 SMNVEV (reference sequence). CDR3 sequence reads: CASSLGPRKKLFF. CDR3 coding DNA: TGTGCCAGCAGTTTAGGACCGAGGAAAAAACTGTTTTTT.

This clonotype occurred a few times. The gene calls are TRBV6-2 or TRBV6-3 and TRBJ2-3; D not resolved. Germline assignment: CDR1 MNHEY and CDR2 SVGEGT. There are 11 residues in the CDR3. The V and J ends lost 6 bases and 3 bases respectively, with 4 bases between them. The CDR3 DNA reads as TGTGCCAGCAGGAGGACAGATACGCAGTATTTT. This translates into CASRRTDTQYF.

The DNA for the CDR3 is TGTGCCAGCAGCCAAGACAGGGACCCTACCTACGAGCAGTACTTC. This translates into CASSQDRDPTYEQYF. The chain is built from TRBV6-5 and TRBJ2-7; 7 positions match TRBD1. Germline V gene data show CDR1 as MNHEY and CDR2 as SVGAGI. The V segment lost 6 bases and the J segment 2 bases; nucleotides outside the gene matches: 10. There are 15 residues in the CDR3.

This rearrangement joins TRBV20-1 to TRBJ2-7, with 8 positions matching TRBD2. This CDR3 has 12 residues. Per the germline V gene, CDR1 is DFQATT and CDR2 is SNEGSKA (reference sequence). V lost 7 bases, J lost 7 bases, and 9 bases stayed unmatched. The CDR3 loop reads CSVTRGAEEQYF. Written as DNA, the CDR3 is TGCAGTGTTACGCGGGGGGCGGAGGAGCAGTACTTC.

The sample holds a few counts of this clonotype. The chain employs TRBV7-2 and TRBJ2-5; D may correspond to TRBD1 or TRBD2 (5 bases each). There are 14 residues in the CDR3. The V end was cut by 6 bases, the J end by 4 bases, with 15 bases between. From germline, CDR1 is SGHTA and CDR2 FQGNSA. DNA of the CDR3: TGTGCCAGCAGTCCCACCCCGGGGCGAGAGACCCAGTACTTC. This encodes CASSPTPGRETQYF.